This T cell receptor (beta chain) derives from a study of human T cells and chemical hapten exposure. At the level of the study: Sensitization employed 2% DPC on about 2 cm by about 2 cm of upper inner arm skin.

Via MiXCR, TCRdb re-called the RACE reads, giving one row per CDR3 protein. The sample records roughly 250,000 distinct CDR3 sequences, approximately 8.4% being singletons. The time point here: pre-sensitization, week 0. As to treatment: therapeutic diphenylcyclopropenone sensitization with weekly scalp DPC. The V and J ends lost 1 base and 2 bases respectively, with 13 bases between them. CDR3 length: 16 residues. CDR1 and CDR2 from the germline V gene are SGHRS and YFSETQ. On this clonotype itself: Its antigen is as yet unknown.

Study-wide results and limits: After DPC sensitization, TCRs above 1 in 1000 frequency showed no change.

The material was whole blood, obtained in connection with sensitization to the hapten diphenylcyclopropenone (DPC). The TCR sequence derives from a middle-aged woman with alopecia areata. Some clones in this sample may be carry-over from other donors' samples. The rearrangement uses TRBV5-1 and TRBJ2-1, with D perhaps matching TRBD2 (6 bases). The CDR3 coding sequence is TGCGCCAGCAGCTTGTGGGGAGGCTCGACCTACAATGAGCAGTTCTTC. Its translation is CASSLWGGSTYNEQFF.